These T cell receptor beta chains were read from a single sample in a study of blood T cell repertoires in COVID-19. This table comes from immunoSEQ multiplex PCR, and its TCRdb copy is limited to in-frame clones, with some not included. The data show roughly 100,000 clones, with approximately 86% seen just once and 7% to 8.5% held by the top ten. Sequences were obtained from peripheral blood. These receptors came from a woman between 65 and 79 years old with acute or convalescent COVID-19. Both conserved end residues are part of each CDR3. D genes are given only for firm matches. Part of the rows lack a size; the others show once, few, many or a class for expanded clones.

V gene,D gene,J gene,clone size,CDR3 protein,CDR3 DNA
TRBV28,-,TRBJ2-1,-,CASSLWSQGNRNEQFF,TGTGCCAGCAGTTTATGGTCACAGGGAAACCGAAATGAGCAGTTCTTC
TRBV2,-,TRBJ2-5,-,CASRGAVETQYF,TGTGCCAGCAGAGGGGCTGTAGAGACCCAGTACTTC
TRBV27,-,TRBJ2-1,-,CASSYVRARWGTLRLDEQFF,TGTGCCAGCAGTTATGTGCGAGCCCGATGGGGGACACTGAGACTCGATGAGCAGTTCTTC
TRBV5-1,TRBD1,TRBJ2-7,-,CASSRTGTPYEQYF,TGCGCCAGCAGCCGGACAGGGACTCCCTACGAGCAGTACTTC
TRBV6-6,TRBD1,TRBJ2-2,-,CASNAGTVRAGELFF,TGTGCCAGCAATGCCGGGACAGTTAGGGCCGGGGAGCTGTTTTTT
TRBV10-2,TRBD2,TRBJ2-1,-,CASSESGRGLAGVDEQFF,TGCGCCAGCAGTGAGTCAGGGAGGGGACTAGCGGGAGTGGATGAGCAGTTCTTC
TRBV3-1/TRBV3-2,TRBD1,TRBJ1-2,-,CASSQDLGTGGIPYGYTF,TGTGCCAGCAGCCAAGATTTAGGGACAGGGGGGATTCCCTATGGCTACACCTTC
TRBV5-1,TRBD2,TRBJ2-3,-,CASSFGASGGTDTQYF,TGCGCCAGCAGCTTCGGGGCTAGCGGCGGCACAGATACGCAGTATTTT
TRBV5-1,-,TRBJ1-3,-,CASSLESTDSGNTIYF,TGCGCCAGCAGCTTGGAATCGACAGACTCTGGAAACACCATATATTTT
TRBV30,-,TRBJ1-1,-,CAWSVGVRSEAFF,TGTGCCTGGAGTGTGGGTGTGAGGTCTGAAGCTTTCTTT
TRBV7-8,-,TRBJ1-3,-,CASSLAEAGNTIYF,TGTGCCAGCAGCTTAGCAGAGGCTGGAAACACCATATATTTT
TRBV6-5,-,TRBJ1-5,once,CASSKGRDSNQPQHF,TGTGCCAGCAGTAAGGGCAGGGATAGCAATCAGCCCCAGCATTTT
TRBV7-6,TRBD1,TRBJ1-3,-,CASSFAGTDGNTIYF,TGTGCCAGCAGCTTTGCCGGGACAGATGGAAACACCATATATTTT
TRBV7-9,-,TRBJ2-2,-,CASSSATWVLGELFF,TGTGCCAGCAGCAGTGCGACTTGGGTTCTCGGGGAGCTGTTTTTT
TRBV7-8,TRBD1,TRBJ1-2,-,CASSPDRGNYGYTF,TGTGCCAGCAGCCCAGACAGGGGGAACTATGGCTACACCTTC
TRBV19,-,TRBJ1-1,-,CASSDSSMNTEAFF,TGTGCCAGTAGTGACAGCAGTATGAACACTGAAGCTTTCTTT
TRBV27,-,TRBJ2-2,-,CASSLSATITGELFF,TGTGCCAGCAGTTTAAGCGCGACCATTACCGGGGAGCTGTTTTTT
TRBV12-2,-,TRBJ2-6,once,CASRPLITRRVPGANVLTF,TGTGCAAGTCGCCCCCTAATTACGAGGAGGGTCCCTGGGGCCAACGTCCTGACTTTC
TRBV6-5,-,TRBJ1-3,-,CASSLGRTGNTIYF,TGTGCCAGCAGCCTGGGCAGGACTGGAAACACCATATATTTT
TRBV19,TRBD1,TRBJ2-7,once,CASSIGQAIPYEQYF,TGTGCCAGTAGTATCGGACAGGCGATACCCTACGAGCAGTACTTC
TRBV6-6,-,TRBJ1-3,-,CASSLLEYSGGTHSGNTIYF,TGTGCCAGCAGCCTACTCGAATATTCCGGCGGGACCCACTCTGGAAACACCATATATTTT
TRBV5-4,-,TRBJ2-6,few,CASSLGGNSGANVLTF,TGTGCCAGCAGCTTGGGCGGGAACTCTGGGGCCAACGTCCTGACTTTC
TRBV7-9,-,TRBJ1-3,-,CASSLDRLRSGNTIYF,TGTGCCAGCAGCTTAGACAGGTTACGCTCTGGAAACACCATATATTTT
TRBV7-6,TRBD1,TRBJ2-1,-,CASSLVTGTGPNEQFF,TGTGCCAGCAGCTTAGTAACCGGGACAGGACCCAATGAGCAGTTCTTC
TRBV6-5,-,TRBJ2-1,-,CASSSDRYNEQFF,TGTGCCAGCAGTAGCGACAGGTACAATGAGCAGTTCTTC
TRBV7-2,TRBD1,TRBJ1-2,-,CASSWRTGEGYGYTF,TGTGCCAGCAGCTGGCGGACAGGGGAGGGCTATGGCTACACCTTC
TRBV18,-,TRBJ1-3,-,CASSTNQPGSGNTIYF,TGTGCCAGCTCAACCAACCAGCCAGGCTCTGGAAACACCATATATTTT
TRBV6-6,-,TRBJ2-3,once,CASRGGADTQYF,TGTGCCAGCAGGGGGGGTGCAGATACGCAGTATTTT
TRBV27,TRBD1,TRBJ1-4,-,CASSTWTGGDEKLFF,TGTGCCAGCAGTACCTGGACAGGGGGCGATGAAAAACTGTTTTTT
TRBV5-4,TRBD1,TRBJ2-4,-,CASSLKTGGNKNIQYF,TGTGCCAGCAGCCTGAAGACAGGGGGCAACAAAAACATTCAGTACTTC
TRBV30,-,TRBJ1-2,-,CAWSGHSTNYGYTF,TGTGCCTGGTCGGGACACTCGACTAACTATGGCTACACCTTC
TRBV2,-,TRBJ1-1,-,CASSEVPRTSMNTEAFF,TGTGCCAGCAGTGAAGTGCCCAGGACATCCATGAACACTGAAGCTTTCTTT
TRBV19,TRBD2,TRBJ2-7,-,CASSIGTSGSAEQYF,TGTGCCAGTAGTATTGGGACTAGCGGGAGCGCCGAGCAGTACTTC
TRBV5-1,TRBD1,TRBJ2-5,-,CASNQGARQETQYF,TGCGCCAGCAACCAGGGGGCCAGGCAAGAGACCCAGTACTTC
TRBV7-7,TRBD1,TRBJ2-5,-,CASSLAQAGGRETQYF,TGTGCTAGCAGCTTAGCGCAGGCAGGGGGCCGGGAGACCCAGTACTTC
TRBV6-6,-,TRBJ2-1,once,CASSSAAFNEQFF,TGTGCCAGCAGTTCAGCGGCTTTCAATGAGCAGTTCTTC